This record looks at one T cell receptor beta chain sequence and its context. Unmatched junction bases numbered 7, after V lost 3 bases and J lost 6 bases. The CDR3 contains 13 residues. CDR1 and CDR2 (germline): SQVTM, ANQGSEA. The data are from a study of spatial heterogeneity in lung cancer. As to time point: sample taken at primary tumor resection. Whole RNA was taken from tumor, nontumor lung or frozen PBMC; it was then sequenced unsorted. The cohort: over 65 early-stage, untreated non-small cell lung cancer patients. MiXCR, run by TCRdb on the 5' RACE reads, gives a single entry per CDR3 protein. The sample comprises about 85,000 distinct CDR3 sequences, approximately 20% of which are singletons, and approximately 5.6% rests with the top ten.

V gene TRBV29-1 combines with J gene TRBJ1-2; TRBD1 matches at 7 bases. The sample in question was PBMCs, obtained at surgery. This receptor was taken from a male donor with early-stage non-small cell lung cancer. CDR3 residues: CSVEDRTKDGYTF. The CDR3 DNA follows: TGCAGCGTTGAGGACAGGACAAAGGATGGCTACACCTTC. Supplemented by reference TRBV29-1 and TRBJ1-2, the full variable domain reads SAVISQKPSRDICQRGTSLTIQCQVDSQVTMMFWYRQQPGQSLTLIATANQGSEATYESGFVIDKFPISRPNLTFSTLTVSNMSPEDSSIYLCSVEDRTKDGYTFGSGTRLTVV.